This TCR beta chain comes out of a study of human T cells and chemical hapten exposure. TCRdb reanalysed the RACE reads using MiXCR and keeps one entry per CDR3 protein. The repertoire holds 75,000 to 100,000 distinct CDR3 sequences, roughly 8.5% seen once, with approximately 2.9% in the top ten. Time point meaning: healthy volunteer bleed at 2 weeks. Total RNA came from unfractionated whole blood. In this sample, this clonotype turned up a few times. Trimming shortened V by 3 bases and J by 2 bases, and 11 bases separated the two germline ends. The germline V gene has CDR1 SNHLY and CDR2 FYNNEI. There are 15 residues in the CDR3.

This receptor was obtained from a female donor in good health. Some clones in this sample may be carry-over from other donors' samples. The rearrangement uses TRBV2 and TRBJ2-4; D is undetermined. The sequenced sample consisted of whole blood. Here the CDR3 DNA reads TGTGCCAGCAGTGAGGAGCCTTTAACCAAAAACATTCAGTACTTC. As protein: CASSEEPLTKNIQYF.